Listed below are T cell receptor beta chains from one sample, sequenced in a study of OX40 agonist ivuxolimab in advanced cancers. Profiling relied on immunoSEQ multiplex PCR, and the TCRdb table lists in-frame clones only, not all of them. This repertoire shows 50,000 to 70,000 clones, 80% to 90% found once; its top ten account for around an eighth. The sample consisted of CD4+ or CD8+ T cells sorted from blood, taken in a trial of the OX40 agonist ivuxolimab. The receptors here all came from an adult with an advanced solid tumor such as melanoma, head and neck, liver or kidney cancer. The CDR3 runs from the conserved cysteine through the conserved F or W. Expanded clones get a size class; other rows say once, few or many, or leave the size out.

V gene: TRBV19
clone size: .
CDR3 protein: CATKTSGRGTGELFF

V gene: TRBV27
clone size: .
CDR3 protein: CASSSLAGTSSPLHF

V gene: TRBV19
clone size: .
CDR3 protein: CATQGAWDSRGYTF

V gene: TRBV27
clone size: .
CDR3 protein: CASSLGHFTGELFF

V gene: TRBV2
clone size: .
CDR3 protein: CASRERLGATNEKLFF

V gene: TRBV6-7
clone size: once
CDR3 protein: CASSYSCLAGGPSHPNTGELFF

V gene: TRBV27
clone size: .
CDR3 protein: CASKPRDRREETQYF

V gene: TRBV11-2
clone size: .
CDR3 protein: CASSFFARGSTDTQYF

V gene: TRBV15
clone size: .
CDR3 protein: CATSPNRGNTIYF

V gene: TRBV5-1
clone size: .
CDR3 protein: CASSSSGGRQETQYF

V gene: TRBV27
clone size: .
CDR3 protein: CASSLSVSHNEQFF

V gene: TRBV14
clone size: few
CDR3 protein: CASSLLGSGNGELFF

V gene: TRBV7-3
clone size: once
CDR3 protein: CASSLGRGYEQYF

V gene: TRBV6-5
clone size: .
CDR3 protein: CASSYSSGGPYNEQFF

V gene: TRBV5-1
clone size: .
CDR3 protein: CASSLLGVGYGYTF

V gene: TRBV27
clone size: .
CDR3 protein: CASSSLAGGNSYEQYF

V gene: TRBV29-1
clone size: .
CDR3 protein: CSVSDRGNYGYTF

V gene: TRBV4-1
clone size: .
CDR3 protein: CASSQAAAGGTYEQYF

V gene: TRBV7-9
clone size: once
CDR3 protein: CASSSDRDSYEQYF

V gene: TRBV27
clone size: .
CDR3 protein: CASRAWDGEETQYF

V gene: TRBV6-6
clone size: .
CDR3 protein: CASSNEGTGKNIQYF

V gene: TRBV4-1
clone size: .
CDR3 protein: CASSQVTELFF

V gene: TRBV7-9
clone size: .
CDR3 protein: CATKDPGANVLTF

V gene: TRBV27
clone size: .
CDR3 protein: CASSWAGANSPLHF

V gene: TRBV7-8
clone size: once
CDR3 protein: CASSLTQGEYEQYF

V gene: TRBV7-3
clone size: .
CDR3 protein: CASSLGTSGEEQFF

V gene: TRBV19
clone size: .
CDR3 protein: CASSLLGVGTEAFF

V gene: TRBV30
clone size: few
CDR3 protein: CAWSVTAGVNTEAFF

V gene: TRBV25-1
clone size: medium-sized
CDR3 protein: CASSEAYEQYF

V gene: TRBV30
clone size: .
CDR3 protein: CAWSVSDTVPNYGYTF

V gene: TRBV18
clone size: .
CDR3 protein: CASSPNSGTLATVSEKLFF

V gene: TRBV27
clone size: .
CDR3 protein: CASSFLRTGGSTDTQYF

V gene: TRBV6-1
clone size: .
CDR3 protein: CASRELGTGRLYEQYF

V gene: TRBV29-1
clone size: .
CDR3 protein: CSAEGSNRTITNEQFF

V gene: TRBV7-9
clone size: .
CDR3 protein: CASSLLAGGPHEQFF

V gene: TRBV7-9
clone size: .
CDR3 protein: CASSITGTREETQYF

V gene: TRBV9
clone size: .
CDR3 protein: CASSLGQESYEQYF

V gene: TRBV7-9
clone size: .
CDR3 protein: CASRGTDFGYTF

V gene: TRBV5-1
clone size: .
CDR3 protein: CASSPGLAGEYEQYF

V gene: TRBV4-2
clone size: .
CDR3 protein: CASSQSGASYEQYF

V gene: TRBV2
clone size: .
CDR3 protein: CASSEASGGLDTQYF

V gene: TRBV27
clone size: .
CDR3 protein: CASSLPDRGQFF

V gene: TRBV11-2
clone size: .
CDR3 protein: CASSLAARSYEQYF

V gene: TRBV27
clone size: .
CDR3 protein: CASSLWTSGNEQFF

V gene: TRBV7-9
clone size: .
CDR3 protein: CASSLGTSGGARETQYF

V gene: TRBV27
clone size: .
CDR3 protein: CASSPRGSSYNEQFF

V gene: TRBV6-1
clone size: .
CDR3 protein: CASSEIGVRVTEQYF

V gene: TRBV11-2
clone size: .
CDR3 protein: CASSSGTAKAFF

V gene: TRBV11-1
clone size: .
CDR3 protein: CASTLGLSSSYEQYF

V gene: TRBV6-1
clone size: .
CDR3 protein: CASSAGQGFWETQYF

V gene: TRBV7-3
clone size: .
CDR3 protein: CASSLTSREEQFF

V gene: TRBV6-1
clone size: .
CDR3 protein: CASSQRQAYEQYF

V gene: TRBV19
clone size: .
CDR3 protein: CASSMGGLWDEQYF

V gene: TRBV27
clone size: .
CDR3 protein: CASSFHSRGRDIQYF

V gene: TRBV6-1
clone size: .
CDR3 protein: CASRDRNLGYNEQFF

V gene: TRBV19
clone size: .
CDR3 protein: CASSISYYSSYEQYF

V gene: TRBV13
clone size: .
CDR3 protein: CASSSAGTVYEQYF

V gene: TRBV7-9
clone size: .
CDR3 protein: CASSLVQGMNTEAFF

V gene: TRBV4-2
clone size: .
CDR3 protein: CASSSSTGTYEQYF

V gene: TRBV5-1
clone size: .
CDR3 protein: CASRTSDRASADTQYF